This T cell receptor (beta chain) is from a study of OX40 agonist ivuxolimab in advanced cancers. About the study: Patients enrolled in dose escalation were diagnosed with hepatocellular carcinoma, melanoma, renal cell or head and neck cancer. Partial responses, seen in three patients, involved one hepatocellular carcinoma and two cutaneous melanomas. The study, taken as a whole, reports: Patients who responded partially at 0.1-3.0 mg/kg showed clonal expansion ranking among the lowest. Certain nonresponders additionally had low normalized T-cell clonal expansion.

Measured with immunoSEQ multiplex PCR; TCRdb has only the in-frame clones, and not every one. The profile shows more than 75,000 clones, 80% to 90% of them singletons. V shed 7 bases and J shed 6 bases, with 21 bases lying between them. Germline V lookup: CDR1 SEHNR, CDR2 FQNEAQ (reference sequence). The CDR3 runs 16 residues. Points on this clone: Antigen unknown.

The sequences come from CD4+ or CD8+ T cells sorted from blood, collected in a trial of the OX40 agonist ivuxolimab. The rearrangement uses TRBV7-9 and TRBJ2-2, with D hard to call. The receptor was isolated from an adult with an advanced solid tumor such as melanoma, head and neck, liver or kidney cancer. The CDR3 coding sequence is TGTGCCAGCACCATAATGGCGCCTCGTAGGGCCGGGGAGCTGTTTTTT. Its translation is CASTIMAPRRAGELFF.